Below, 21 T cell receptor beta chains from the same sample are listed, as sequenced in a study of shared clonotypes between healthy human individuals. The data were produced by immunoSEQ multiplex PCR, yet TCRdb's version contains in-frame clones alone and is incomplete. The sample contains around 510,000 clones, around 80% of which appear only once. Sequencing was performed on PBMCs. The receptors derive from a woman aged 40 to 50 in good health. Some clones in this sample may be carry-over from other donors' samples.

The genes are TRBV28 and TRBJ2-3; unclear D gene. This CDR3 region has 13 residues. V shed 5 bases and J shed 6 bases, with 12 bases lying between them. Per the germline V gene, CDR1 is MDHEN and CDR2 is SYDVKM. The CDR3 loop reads CASSNMTPDTQYF. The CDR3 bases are TGTGCCAGCAGTAACATGACTCCGGATACGCAGTATTTT.

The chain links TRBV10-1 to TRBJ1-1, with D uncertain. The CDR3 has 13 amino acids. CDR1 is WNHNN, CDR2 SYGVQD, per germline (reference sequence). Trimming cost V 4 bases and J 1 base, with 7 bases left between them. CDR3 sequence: CASSGNRNTEAFF. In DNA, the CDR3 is TGCGCCAGCAGTGGGAACAGGAACACTGAAGCTTTCTTT.

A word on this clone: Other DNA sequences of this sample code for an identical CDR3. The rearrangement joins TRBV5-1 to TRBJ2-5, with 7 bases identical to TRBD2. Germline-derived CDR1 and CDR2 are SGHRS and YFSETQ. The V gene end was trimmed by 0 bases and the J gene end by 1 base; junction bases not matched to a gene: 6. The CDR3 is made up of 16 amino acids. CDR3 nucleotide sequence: TGCGCCAGCAGCTTGGGGGGGTCTAGCGGCCAAGAGACCCAGTACTTC. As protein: CASSLGGSSGQETQYF.

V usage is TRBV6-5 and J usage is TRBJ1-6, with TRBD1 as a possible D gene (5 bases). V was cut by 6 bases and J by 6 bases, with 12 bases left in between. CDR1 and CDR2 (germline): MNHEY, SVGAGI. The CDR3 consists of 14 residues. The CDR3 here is CASSPDSTNSPLHF. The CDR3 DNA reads TGTGCCAGCAGCCCAGACAGTACTAATTCACCCCTCCACTTT.

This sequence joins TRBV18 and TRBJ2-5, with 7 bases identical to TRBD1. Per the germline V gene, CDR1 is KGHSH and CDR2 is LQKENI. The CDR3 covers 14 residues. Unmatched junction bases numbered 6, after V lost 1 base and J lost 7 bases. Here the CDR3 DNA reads TGTGCCAGCTCACCACTTGACAGGGCTGTGACCCAGTACTTC. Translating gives CASSPLDRAVTQYF. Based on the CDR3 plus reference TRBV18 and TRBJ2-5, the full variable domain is NAGVMQNPRHLVRRRGQEARLRCSPMKGHSHVYWYRQLPEEGLKFMVYLQKENIIDESGMPKERFSAEFPKEGPSILRIQQVVRGDSAAYFCASSPLDRAVTQYFGPGTRLLVL.

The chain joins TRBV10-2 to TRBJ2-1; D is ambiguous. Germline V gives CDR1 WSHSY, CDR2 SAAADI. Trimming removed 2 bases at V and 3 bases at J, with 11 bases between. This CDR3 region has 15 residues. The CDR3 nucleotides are TGCGCCAGCAGTGAGAGAAGAGTAGGCTACAATGAGCAGTTCTTC. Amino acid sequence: CASSERRVGYNEQFF.

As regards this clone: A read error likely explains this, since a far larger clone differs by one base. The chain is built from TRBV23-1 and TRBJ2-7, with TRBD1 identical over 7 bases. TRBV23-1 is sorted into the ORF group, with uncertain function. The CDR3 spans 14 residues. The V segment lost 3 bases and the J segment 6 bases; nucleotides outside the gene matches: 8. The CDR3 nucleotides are TGCGCCAGCAGTCACCCAGGGGGTGGGTGCGAGCAGTACTTC. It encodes CASSHPGGGCEQYF.

The CDR3 sequence: CASSLNAGGPYTGELFF. CDR3 DNA sequence: TGTGCCAGCAGCTTAAATGCGGGAGGGCCTTACACCGGGGAGCTGTTTTTT. The chain recombines TRBV7-3 with TRBJ2-2, with TRBD2 matching over 9 bases. The germline V gene encodes CDR1 SGHTA and CDR2 FQGTGA. V gave up 1 base and J gave up 3 bases; unmatched junction bases: 6. The CDR3 loop spans 17 amino acids.

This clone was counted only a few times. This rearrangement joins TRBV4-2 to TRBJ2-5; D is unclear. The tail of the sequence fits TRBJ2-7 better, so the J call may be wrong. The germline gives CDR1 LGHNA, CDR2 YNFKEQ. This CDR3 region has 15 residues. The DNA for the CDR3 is TGTGCCAGCAGCCGAAGCGAGTCCTCCTCCTACGAGCAGTACTTC. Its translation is CASSRSESSSYEQYF.

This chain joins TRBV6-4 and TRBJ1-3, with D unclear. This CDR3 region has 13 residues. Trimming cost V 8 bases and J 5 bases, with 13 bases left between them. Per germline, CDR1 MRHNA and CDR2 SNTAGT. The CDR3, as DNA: TGTGCCAGCGCAGAGGGCCTGAGAAACACCATATATTTT. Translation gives CASAEGLRNTIYF.

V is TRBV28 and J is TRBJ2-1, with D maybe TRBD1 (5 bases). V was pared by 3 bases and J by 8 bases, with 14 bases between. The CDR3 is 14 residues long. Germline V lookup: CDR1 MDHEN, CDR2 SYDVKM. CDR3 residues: CASSLGQGFDEQFF. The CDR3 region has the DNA TGTGCCAGCAGTTTGGGGCAGGGTTTCGATGAGCAGTTCTTC. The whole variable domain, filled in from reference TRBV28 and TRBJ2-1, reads DVKVTQSSRYLVKRTGEKVFLECVQDMDHENMFWYRQDPGLGLRLIYFSYDVKMKEKGDIPEGYSVSREKKERFSLILESASTNQTSMYLCASSLGQGFDEQFFGPGTRLTVL.

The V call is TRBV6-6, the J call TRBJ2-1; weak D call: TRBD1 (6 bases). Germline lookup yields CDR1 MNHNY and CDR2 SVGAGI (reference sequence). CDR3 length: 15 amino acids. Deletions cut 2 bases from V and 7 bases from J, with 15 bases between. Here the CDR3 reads CASSYGLGAVNEQFF. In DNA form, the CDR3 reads TGTGCCAGCAGTTACGGGTTGGGGGCGGTTAATGAGCAGTTCTTC.

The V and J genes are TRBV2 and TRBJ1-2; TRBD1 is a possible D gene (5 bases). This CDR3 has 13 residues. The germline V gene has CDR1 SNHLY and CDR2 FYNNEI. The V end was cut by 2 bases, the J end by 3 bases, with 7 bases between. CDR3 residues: CASSEQGYYGYTF. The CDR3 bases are TGTGCCAGCAGTGAACAGGGCTACTATGGCTACACCTTC.

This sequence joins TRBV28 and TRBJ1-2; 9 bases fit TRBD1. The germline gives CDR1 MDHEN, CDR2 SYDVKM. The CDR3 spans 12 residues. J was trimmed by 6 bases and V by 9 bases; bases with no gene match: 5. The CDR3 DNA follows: TGTGCCAGGGGGGACAGGGTTAATGGCTACACCTTC. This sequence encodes CARGDRVNGYTF.

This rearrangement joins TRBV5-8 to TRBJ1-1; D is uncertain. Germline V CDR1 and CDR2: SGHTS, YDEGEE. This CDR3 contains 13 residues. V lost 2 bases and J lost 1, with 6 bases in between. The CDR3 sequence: CASSLEWNTEAFF. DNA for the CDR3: TGTGCCAGCAGCTTAGAGTGGAACACTGAAGCTTTCTTT.

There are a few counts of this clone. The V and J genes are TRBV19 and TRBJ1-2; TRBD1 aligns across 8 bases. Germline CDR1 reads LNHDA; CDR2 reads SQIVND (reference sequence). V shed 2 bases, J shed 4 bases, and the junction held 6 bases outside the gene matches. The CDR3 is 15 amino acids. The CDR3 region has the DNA TGTGCCAGTAGTATACAGACAGGGGACCGCTATGGCTACACCTTC. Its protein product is CASSIQTGDRYGYTF.

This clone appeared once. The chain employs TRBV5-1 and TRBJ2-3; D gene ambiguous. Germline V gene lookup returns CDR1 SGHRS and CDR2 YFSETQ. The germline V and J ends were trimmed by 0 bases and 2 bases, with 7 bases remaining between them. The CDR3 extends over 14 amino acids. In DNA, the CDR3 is TGCGCCAGCAGCTTGGTAGCAAACACAGATACGCAGTATTTT. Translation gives CASSLVANTDTQYF.

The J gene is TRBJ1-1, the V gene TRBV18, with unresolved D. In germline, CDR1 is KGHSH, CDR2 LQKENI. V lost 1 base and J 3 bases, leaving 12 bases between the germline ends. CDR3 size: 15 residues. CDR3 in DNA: TGTGCCAGCTCACCACGGAGTGGAGAAGACACTGAAGCTTTCTTT. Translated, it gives CASSPRSGEDTEAFF.

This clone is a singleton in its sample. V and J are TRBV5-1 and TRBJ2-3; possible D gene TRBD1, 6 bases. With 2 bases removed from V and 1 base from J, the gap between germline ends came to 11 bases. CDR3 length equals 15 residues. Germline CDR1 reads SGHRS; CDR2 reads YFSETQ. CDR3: CASSLQGFGTDTQYF. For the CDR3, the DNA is TGCGCCAGCAGCTTACAGGGATTCGGCACAGATACGCAGTATTTT. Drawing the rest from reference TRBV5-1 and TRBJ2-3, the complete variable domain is KAGVTQTPRYLIKTRGQQVTLSCSPISGHRSVSWYQQTPGQGLQFLFEYFSETQRNKGNFPGRFSGRQFSNSRSEMNVSTLELGDSALYLCASSLQGFGTDTQYFGPGTRLTVL.

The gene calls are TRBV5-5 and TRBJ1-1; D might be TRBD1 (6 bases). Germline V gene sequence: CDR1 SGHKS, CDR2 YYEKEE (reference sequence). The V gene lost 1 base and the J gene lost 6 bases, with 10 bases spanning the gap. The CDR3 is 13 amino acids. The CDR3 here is CASSLIGGPEAFF. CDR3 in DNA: TGTGCCAGCAGCTTGATCGGGGGCCCTGAAGCTTTCTTT.

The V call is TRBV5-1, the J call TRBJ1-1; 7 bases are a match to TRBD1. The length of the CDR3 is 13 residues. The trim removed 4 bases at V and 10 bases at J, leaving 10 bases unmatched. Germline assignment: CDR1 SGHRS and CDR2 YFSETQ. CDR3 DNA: TGCGCCAGCAGCGGCGGACAGGTCGAGATAGCTTTCTTT. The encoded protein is CASSGGQVEIAFF.